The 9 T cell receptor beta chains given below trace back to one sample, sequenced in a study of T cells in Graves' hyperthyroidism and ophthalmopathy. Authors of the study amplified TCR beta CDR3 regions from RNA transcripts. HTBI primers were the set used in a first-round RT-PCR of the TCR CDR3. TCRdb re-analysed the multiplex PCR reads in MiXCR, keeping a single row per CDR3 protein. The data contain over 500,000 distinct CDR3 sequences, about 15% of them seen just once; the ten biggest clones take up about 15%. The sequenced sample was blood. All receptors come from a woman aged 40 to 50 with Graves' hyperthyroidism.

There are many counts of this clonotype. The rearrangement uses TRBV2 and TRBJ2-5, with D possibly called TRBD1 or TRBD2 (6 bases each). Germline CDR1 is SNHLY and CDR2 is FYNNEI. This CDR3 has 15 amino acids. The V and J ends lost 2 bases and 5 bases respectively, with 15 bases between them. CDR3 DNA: TGTGCCAGCAGTGAAAGGGGGACACGGGGGGAGACCCAGTACTTC. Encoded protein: CASSERGTRGETQYF.

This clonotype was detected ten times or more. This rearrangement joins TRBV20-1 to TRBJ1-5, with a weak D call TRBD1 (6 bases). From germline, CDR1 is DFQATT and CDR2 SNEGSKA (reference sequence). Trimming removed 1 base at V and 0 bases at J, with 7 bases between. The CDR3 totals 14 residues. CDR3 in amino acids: CSARADSSNQPQHF. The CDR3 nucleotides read TGCAGTGCTAGAGCGGACAGTAGCAATCAGCCCCAGCATTTT.

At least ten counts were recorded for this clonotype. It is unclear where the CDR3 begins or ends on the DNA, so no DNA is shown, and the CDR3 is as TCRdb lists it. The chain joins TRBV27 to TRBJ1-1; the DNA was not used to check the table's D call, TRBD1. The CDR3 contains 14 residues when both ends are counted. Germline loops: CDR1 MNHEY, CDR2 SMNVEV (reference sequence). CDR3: CASSSGQGVGRAFF.

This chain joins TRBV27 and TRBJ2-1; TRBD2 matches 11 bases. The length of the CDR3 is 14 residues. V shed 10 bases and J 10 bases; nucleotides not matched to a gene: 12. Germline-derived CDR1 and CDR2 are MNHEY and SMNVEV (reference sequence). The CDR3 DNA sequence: TGTGCCACCAGCATAGCGGGAGGGCCGGGGGAGCAGTTCTTC. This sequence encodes CATSIAGGPGEQFF.

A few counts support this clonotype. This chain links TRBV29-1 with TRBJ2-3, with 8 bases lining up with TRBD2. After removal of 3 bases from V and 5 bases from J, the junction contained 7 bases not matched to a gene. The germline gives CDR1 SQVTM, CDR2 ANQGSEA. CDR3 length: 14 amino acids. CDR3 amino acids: CSVDLAGMGDTQYF. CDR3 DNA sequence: TGCAGCGTTGATTTAGCGGGGATGGGAGATACGCAGTATTTT.

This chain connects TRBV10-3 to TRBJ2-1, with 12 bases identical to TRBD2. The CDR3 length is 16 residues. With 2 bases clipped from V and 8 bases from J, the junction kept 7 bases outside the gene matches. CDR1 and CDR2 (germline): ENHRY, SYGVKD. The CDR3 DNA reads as TGTGCCATCAGTGAGCCGGGACTAGCGGGTCTCGATGAGCAGTTCTTC. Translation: CAISEPGLAGLDEQFF.

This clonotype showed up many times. The CDR3 protein is CASSQSRELYEQYF. As DNA, the CDR3 is TGTGCCAGCAGTCAATCCCGGGAGCTATACGAGCAGTACTTC. The V call is TRBV28, the J call TRBJ2-7, with D possibly matching TRBD2 (6 bases). Germline lookup yields CDR1 MDHEN and CDR2 SYDVKM. The CDR3 contains 14 residues. The V end lost 5 bases, the J end lost 4 bases, and 15 bases lay between the germline ends.

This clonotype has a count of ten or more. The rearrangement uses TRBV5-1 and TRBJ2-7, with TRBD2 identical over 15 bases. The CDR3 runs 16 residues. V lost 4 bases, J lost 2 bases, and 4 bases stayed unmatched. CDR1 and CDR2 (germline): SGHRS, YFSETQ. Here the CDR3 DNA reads TGCGCCAGCAGCCCGGGACTAGCGGGAGGCGCCTACGAGCAGTACTTC. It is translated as CASSPGLAGGAYEQYF.

CDR3 nucleotides: TGCAGTGCTAGATTAACCCGGAGGGCAGATACGCAGTATTTT. Its protein is CSARLTRRADTQYF. The rearrangement uses TRBV20-1 and TRBJ2-3, with D tentatively TRBD2 (6 bases). From germline, CDR1 is DFQATT and CDR2 SNEGSKA (reference sequence). Trimming took off 2 bases at V and 4 bases at J, with 13 bases between the two ends. The CDR3 has 14 residues.